There are many counts of the clone carrying this T cell receptor beta chain. No antigen is known for it. This sample was included in a study of T-cell reconstitution after alpha-beta-depleted transplantation in children. Germline lookup yields CDR1 SQVTM and CDR2 ANQGSEA. The CDR3 consists of 15 residues. With 5 bases removed from V and 0 bases from J, the gap between germline ends came to 13 bases. Study-wide results and limits: T cells produced anew were the main source of T-cell counts and diversity one year after transplant.

Unique molecular identifiers tagged the TCRbeta library. TCRdb called the PCR reads again in MiXCR, with one record for every CDR3 protein. The table has around 700,000 distinct CDR3 sequences, around 13% seen once. This TCR came from a girl aged 2 to 10 with congenital amegakaryocytic thrombocytopenia, due to receive a stem cell transplant. The sequenced sample was PBMCs, obtained before TCRalphabeta/CD19-depleted stem cell transplant. The chain combines TRBV29-1 with TRBJ2-2, with D perhaps being TRBD1 or TRBD2 (6 bases each). The CDR3 reads CSVRGDNPNTGELFF. In nucleotides, the CDR3 is TGCAGCGTTAGGGGGGACAACCCGAACACCGGGGAGCTGTTTTTT.